The 24 T cell receptor beta chains listed next were all sequenced from one sample in a study of blood T cells in healthy people across ages. Primers used in a second PCR of roughly 6 to 12 cycles were a sample-barcoded 5' primer and a J-beta primer mix. TCRdb re-called the 5' RACE reads through MiXCR, storing one row per CDR3 protein. The data contain around 1,500,000 distinct CDR3 sequences, 42% of them singletons. Sequenced sample: blood. Every receptor here comes from a young woman in good health.

The chain uses TRBV6-6 and TRBJ1-3; TRBD1 is a possible D gene (6 bases). Germline CDR1 MNHNY, CDR2 SVGAGI (reference sequence). V was trimmed by 6 bases and J by 8 bases, leaving 14 bases between them. The CDR3 totals 13 residues. The CDR3 sequence is CASRSGEGDTIYF. The CDR3 nucleotides read TGTGCCAGCAGATCAGGGGAAGGAGACACCATATATTTT.

V usage is TRBV27 and J usage is TRBJ2-3; 8 nucleotides agree with TRBD2. The CDR3 totals 16 residues. Per the germline V gene, CDR1 is MNHEY and CDR2 is SMNVEV (reference sequence). With V trimmed by 3 bases and J by 0 bases, 5 bases remained unmatched. CDR3 region: CASSFGAGASTDTQYF. DNA for the CDR3: TGTGCCAGCAGTTTTGGAGCGGGGGCGAGCACAGATACGCAGTATTTT.

The chain recombines TRBV11-2 with TRBJ2-7; no clear D. CDR1 SGHAT and CDR2 FQNNGV come from the germline V gene. The germline V and J ends were trimmed by 0 bases and 7 bases, with 10 bases remaining between them. This CDR3 comprises 13 residues. CDR3 amino acids: CASSLEFPHEQYF. The CDR3 DNA reads as TGTGCCAGCAGCTTAGAGTTCCCTCATGAGCAGTACTTC.

V gene TRBV6-1 combines with J gene TRBJ2-5, with 12 bases aligning to TRBD2. The J segment lost 2 bases and the V segment lost 7 bases, leaving 11 bases of the junction unmatched. The CDR3 is 17 residues long. Germline V lookup: CDR1 MNHNS, CDR2 SASEGT. The CDR3 loop is CASMRGVLAGGQETQYF. DNA of the CDR3: TGTGCCAGCATGAGAGGGGTGCTAGCGGGGGGGCAAGAGACCCAGTACTTC.

This clonotype was observed a handful of times. The rearrangement uses TRBV21-1 and TRBJ1-4; the table's D call of TRBD1 was not tested on the DNA. TRBV21-1 corresponds to a pseudogene. The CDR3 has 13 residues. CDR3 DNA: TGTGCCCTGCGGAAGGGGGGTAATGAAAAACTGTTTTTT. Encoded protein: CALRKGGNEKLFF.

The chain links TRBV7-9 to TRBJ2-1; 8 bases are shared with TRBD2. Germline CDR1 is SEHNR and CDR2 is FQNEAQ (reference sequence). The CDR3 totals 16 residues. Unmatched junction bases numbered 6, after V lost 5 bases and J lost 0 bases. CDR3 residues: CASSPPGGHSYNEQFF. The CDR3 DNA reads TGTGCCAGCAGCCCCCCGGGGGGGCACTCCTACAATGAGCAGTTCTTC.

CDR3 in DNA: TGTGCCAGCAGGATGACAGCTGGCTACACCTTC. It encodes CASRMTAGYTF. This chain joins TRBV27 and TRBJ1-2, with a possible D match to TRBD1 (5 bases). Trimming took off 6 bases at V and 7 bases at J, with 9 bases between the two ends. Germline CDR1 reads MNHEY; CDR2 reads SMNVEV (reference sequence). This CDR3 is built from 11 residues.

V is TRBV29-1 and J is TRBJ1-1, with 7 positions matching TRBD1. Losses at the gene ends were 4 bases for V and 0 bases for J; bases not matched to a gene: 5. Germline V gene sequence: CDR1 SQVTM, CDR2 ANQGSEA. This CDR3 has 14 amino acids. This CDR3 is CSVAQGGMNTEAFF. The CDR3 coding sequence is TGCAGCGTTGCGCAGGGGGGCATGAACACTGAAGCTTTCTTT.

The sample holds a few counts of this clonotype. V gene TRBV7-8 combines with J gene TRBJ2-1; D is possibly TRBD2 (5 bases). CDR3 length: 18 amino acids. Trimming pared 5 bases from V and 1 base from J, leaving 21 bases between. Germline assignment: CDR1 SGHVS and CDR2 FQNEAQ. CDR3 DNA sequence: TGTGCCAGCAGCCTTACTTCGAGCGGCACCCCTTCCTACAATGAGCAGTTCTTC. This translates into CASSLTSSGTPSYNEQFF. The variable domain in full, completed from reference TRBV7-8 and TRBJ2-1, reads GAGVSQSPRYKVAKRGQDVALRCDPISGHVSLFWYQQALGQGPEFLTYFQNEAQLDKSGLPSDRFFAERPEGSVSTLKIQRTQQEDSAVYLCASSLTSSGTPSYNEQFFGPGTRLTVL.

The V call is TRBV6-5, the J call TRBJ2-7, with D perhaps given as TRBD1 or TRBD2 (5 bases each). CDR1 MNHEY and CDR2 SVGAGI come from the germline V gene. The V end lost 2 bases, the J end lost 6 bases, and 14 bases lay between the germline ends. The length of the CDR3 is 14 residues. The CDR3 spells CASSYDIGAGEQYF. The CDR3 bases are TGTGCCAGCAGTTACGATATCGGGGCAGGCGAGCAGTACTTC.

The J gene is TRBJ2-3, the V gene TRBV5-1; TRBD2 aligns across 12 bases. The CDR3 loop spans 19 amino acids. Germline CDR1 and CDR2: SGHRS and YFSETQ. V lost 0 bases, J lost 0 bases, and 8 bases stayed unmatched. The CDR3: CASSLEGLAGHTSTDTQYF. The CDR3 DNA reads TGCGCCAGCAGCTTGGAAGGACTAGCGGGGCATACTAGCACAGATACGCAGTATTTT.

The chain employs TRBV6-1 and TRBJ1-2; 7 bases map to TRBD1. The length of the CDR3 is 13 residues. V shed 8 bases and J 7 bases; nucleotides not matched to a gene: 10. From germline, CDR1 is MNHNS and CDR2 SASEGT. The CDR3 DNA reads as TGTGCCAGCCAGAGACAGGGCCGAGGTGGCTACACCTTC. Amino acids: CASQRQGRGGYTF.

The chain joins TRBV4-1 to TRBJ2-1; 7 nucleotides align to TRBD2. Losses at the gene ends were 0 bases for V and 10 bases for J; bases not matched to a gene: 12. The CDR3 sequence is 16 residues long. Germline CDR1 and CDR2: MGHRA and YSYEKL. CDR3 DNA: TGCGCCAGCAGCCAAGAGTGGGCTAGCGGAGCCATGGAGCAGTTCTTC. Its translation is CASSQEWASGAMEQFF.

This chain uses TRBV2 with TRBJ2-1; D perhaps matches TRBD1 (5 bases). The germline V and J ends were trimmed by 2 bases and 4 bases, with 18 bases remaining between them. CDR3 size: 17 residues. The V gene's germline CDR1 is SNHLY and CDR2 FYNNEI. CDR3 amino acids: CASSELQGPILYNEQFF. CDR3 DNA sequence: TGTGCCAGCAGTGAACTGCAGGGCCCAATATTGTACAATGAGCAGTTCTTC.

Regarding this clonotype: One junction end disagrees with the germline gene, perhaps due to a read error. The rearrangement joins TRBV6-5 to TRBJ1-3; TRBD1 is a possible D gene (6 bases). Looked up from germline, CDR1 is MNHEY and CDR2 is SVGAGI. The CDR3 loop spans 11 amino acids. The CDR3 reads CARRRGDTIYF. The CDR3 DNA follows: TGTGCCCGCAGGAGGGGGGACACCATATATTTT.

The genes are TRBV20-1 and TRBJ2-1; D not certain. Germline V gives CDR1 DFQATT, CDR2 SNEGSKA (reference sequence). The CDR3 totals 14 residues. Trimming pared 4 bases from V and 0 bases from J, leaving 10 bases between. The CDR3 sequence: CSANKFSSYNEQFF. DNA of the CDR3: TGCAGTGCTAATAAATTCAGCTCCTACAATGAGCAGTTCTTC.

The V gene is TRBV9, the J gene TRBJ2-2; the D gene is possibly TRBD2 (6 bases). The CDR3 covers 17 residues. V was pared by 0 bases and J by 3 bases, with 15 bases between. The germline gives CDR1 SGDLS, CDR2 YYNGEE. The CDR3 sequence: CASSVVDAREHTGELFF. CDR3 coding DNA: TGTGCCAGCAGCGTAGTAGATGCGCGGGAACACACCGGGGAGCTGTTTTTT.

This chain links TRBV7-9 with TRBJ1-2, with a weak D call TRBD1 (5 bases). Germline V gene data show CDR1 as SEHNR and CDR2 as FQNEAQ (reference sequence). The CDR3 consists of 13 residues. Between the trimmed V and J ends, which lost 5 bases and 3 bases, there was a span of 10 bases. The CDR3 region has the DNA TGTGCCAGCAGCGTAGGGGCAGACTATGGCTACACCTTC. It codes for CASSVGADYGYTF.

V usage is TRBV27 and J usage is TRBJ1-2; no reliable D call. Germline lookup yields CDR1 MNHEY and CDR2 SMNVEV (reference sequence). There are 15 residues in the CDR3. Trimming took off 4 bases at V and 0 bases at J, with 12 bases between the two ends. CDR3 amino acids: CASSSLSRANYGYTF. The CDR3 DNA reads TGTGCCAGCAGTTCTCTAAGTCGAGCTAACTATGGCTACACCTTC.

This chain connects TRBV10-3 to TRBJ2-4; 7 nucleotides line up with TRBD2. The J call is doubtful: the DNA matches TRBJ2-7 better. Germline lookup yields CDR1 ENHRY and CDR2 SYGVKD. The CDR3 runs to 15 residues. The chain's CDR3 is CAISESRAGPYEQYF. CDR3 nucleotide sequence: TGTGCCATCAGTGAGTCACGAGCGGGGCCCTACGAGCAGTACTTC.

The V gene is TRBV5-1, the J gene TRBJ2-7; 7 bases agree with TRBD1. J was trimmed by 3 bases and V by 4 bases; bases with no gene match: 10. Per germline, CDR1 SGHRS and CDR2 YFSETQ. There are 15 residues in the CDR3. CDR3 protein: CASSQTGVVNYEQYF. The CDR3 region has the DNA TGCGCCAGCAGCCAAACAGGGGTTGTCAACTACGAGCAGTACTTC.

This chain joins TRBV24-1 and TRBJ2-1, with a tentative D call TRBD1 (5 bases). CDR3 length: 16 amino acids. Germline CDR1 reads KGHDR; CDR2 reads SFDVKD. Trimming pared 5 bases from V and 2 bases from J, leaving 15 bases between. CDR3 coding DNA: TGTGCCACCAGTGGCTGGGGCGCCTTTGCCTACAATGAGCAGTTCTTC. It yields the protein CATSGWGAFAYNEQFF.

This chain connects TRBV28 to TRBJ2-4, with TRBD2 matching 8 bases. V gave up 8 bases and J gave up 6 bases; unmatched junction bases: 9. The germline CDR1 and CDR2 sequences are MDHEN and SYDVKM. CDR3 length: 14 amino acids. The CDR3 sequence is CASETGGPGNIQYF. CDR3 in DNA: TGTGCCAGCGAGACGGGGGGGCCGGGAAACATTCAGTACTTC. Filled out from reference TRBV28 and TRBJ2-4, the complete variable domain reads DVKVTQSSRYLVKRTGEKVFLECVQDMDHENMFWYRQDPGLGLRLIYFSYDVKMKEKGDIPEGYSVSREKKERFSLILESASTNQTSMYLCASETGGPGNIQYFGAGTRLSVL.

This chain links TRBV10-3 with TRBJ1-2; possible D gene TRBD1, 6 bases. Germline V gene sequence: CDR1 ENHRY, CDR2 SYGVKD. The CDR3 is 14 amino acids. V lost 2 bases and J 3 bases, leaving 10 bases between the germline ends. As DNA, the CDR3 is TGTGCCATCAGTGAGGAAGGACAGTACTATGGCTACACCTTC. This sequence encodes CAISEEGQYYGYTF.